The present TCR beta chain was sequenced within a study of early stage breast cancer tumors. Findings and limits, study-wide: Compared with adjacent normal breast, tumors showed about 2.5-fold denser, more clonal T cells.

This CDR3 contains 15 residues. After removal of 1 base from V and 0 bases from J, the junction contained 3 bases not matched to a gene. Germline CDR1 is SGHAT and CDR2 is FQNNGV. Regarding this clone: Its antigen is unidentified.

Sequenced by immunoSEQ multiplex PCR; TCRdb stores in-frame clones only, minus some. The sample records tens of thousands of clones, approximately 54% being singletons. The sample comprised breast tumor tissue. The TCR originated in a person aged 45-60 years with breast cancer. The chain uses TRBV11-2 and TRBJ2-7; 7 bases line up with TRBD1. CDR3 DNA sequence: TGTGCCAGCAGCTTAGTGTGGGACAGCTCCTACGAGCAGTACTTC. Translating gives CASSLVWDSSYEQYF.